The 23 T cell receptor beta chains given below trace back to one sample, sequenced in a study of identical twins. TCRdb processed the 5' RACE reads anew with MiXCR; each CDR3 protein has one entry. The profile shows 500,000 to 650,000 distinct CDR3 sequences, around 20% of them singletons. These data were likewise used in another study, on yellow fever vaccine responses in identical twins.

Sequencing was carried out using CD4+ T cells sorted from blood. The source of these receptors is a woman aged 18 to 35 in good health.

This clonotype was counted between two and nine times. V gene TRBV5-1 combines with J gene TRBJ2-5, with D possibly being TRBD1 (6 bases). There are 15 residues in the CDR3. V lost 0 bases, J lost 4 bases, and 13 bases lay in between. Germline-derived CDR1 and CDR2 are SGHRS and YFSETQ. The CDR3 DNA reads TGCGCCAGCAGCTTGGCATTAGCAGGGGCAGAGACCCAGTACTTC. Its translation: CASSLALAGAETQYF.

This chain links TRBV5-1 with TRBJ2-5, with D perhaps assigned TRBD1 or TRBD2 (5 bases each). CDR1 and CDR2 (germline): SGHRS, YFSETQ. The CDR3 is 14 amino acids. Between the trimmed V and J ends, which lost 4 bases and 5 bases, there was a span of 15 bases. The CDR3 bases are TGCGCCAGCAGCCTGGGACCGGGTGCGGAGACCCAGTACTTC. It yields the protein CASSLGPGAETQYF.

The chain's CDR3 is CASSLGDRGDIQYF. Here the CDR3 DNA reads TGCGCCAGCAGCTTGGGGGACAGGGGTGACATTCAGTACTTC. The gene calls are TRBV5-1 and TRBJ2-4, with TRBD1 matching 10 bases. After removal of 0 bases from V and 8 bases from J, the junction contained 2 bases not matched to a gene. The length of the CDR3 is 14 residues. Germline CDR1 and CDR2: SGHRS and YFSETQ.

This clonotype was counted once. V is TRBV19 and J is TRBJ1-1; D gene uncertain. Germline assignment: CDR1 LNHDA and CDR2 SQIVND (reference sequence). V lost 10 bases, J lost 0 bases, and 15 bases lay in between. This CDR3 has 14 amino acids. CDR3 in DNA: TGTGCCACTAAACTAGCGGAATTGAACACTGAAGCTTTCTTT. Translating gives CATKLAELNTEAFF.

The chain employs TRBV12-2 and TRBJ1-2; the DNA was not compared with TRBD1, the D call given in the table. TRBV12-2 is a pseudogene segment. This CDR3 contains 15 residues. CDR3 coding DNA: TGTGCAAGTCGTCGCCAATGGACATCGGCCTATGGCTACACCTTC. It encodes CASRRQWTSAYGYTF.

In its sample, this clonotype was seen a few times. The gene calls are TRBV6-5 and TRBJ2-3; TRBD2 matches at 13 bases. Trimming removed 3 bases from V and 3 bases from J; junction bases left unmatched: 3. The germline gives CDR1 MNHEY, CDR2 SVGAGI. The CDR3 runs to 16 residues. The CDR3 is CASSYGLAGETDTQYF. The CDR3 bases are TGTGCCAGCAGTTATGGACTAGCGGGAGAGACAGATACGCAGTATTTT.

Only a few counts were recorded for this clonotype. The rearrangement joins TRBV4-1 to TRBJ1-6; D unresolved. V lost 1 base and J lost 10, with 11 bases in between. In germline, CDR1 is MGHRA, CDR2 YSYEKL. The CDR3 loop spans 14 amino acids. The chain's CDR3 is CASSQVTPGSPLHF. The CDR3 DNA sequence: TGCGCCAGCAGCCAAGTTACCCCCGGATCACCCCTCCACTTT.

The J gene is TRBJ1-4, the V gene TRBV10-3, with D hard to call. Germline V lookup: CDR1 ENHRY, CDR2 SYGVKD. The CDR3 is 13 residues long. Between the trimmed V and J ends, which lost 5 bases and 5 bases, there was a span of 9 bases. The CDR3 DNA reads as TGTGCCATCAGTTGGCGGGAAAATGAAAAACTGTTTTTT. Amino acids: CAISWRENEKLFF.

The chain employs TRBV19 and TRBJ2-2; no definite D call. Trimming took 7 bases from V and 5 from J, leaving 14 bases between them. The CDR3 length is 14 residues. Germline CDR1 reads LNHDA; CDR2 reads SQIVND (reference sequence). The CDR3 nucleotides are TGTGCCAGTACCGAGGCATCGGGTACCGGGGAGCTGTTTTTT. It specifies CASTEASGTGELFF.

This chain links TRBV5-1 with TRBJ1-1, with TRBD1 matching 8 bases. V was clipped by 4 bases and J by 4 bases; unmatched bases: 9. Germline CDR1 is SGHRS and CDR2 is YFSETQ. The CDR3 loop spans 15 amino acids. CDR3 sequence reads: CASSADRGGVTEAFF. The CDR3 DNA follows: TGCGCCAGCAGCGCCGACAGGGGAGGCGTCACTGAAGCTTTCTTT. Together with reference TRBV5-1 and TRBJ1-1, the CDR3 gives the full variable domain: KAGVTQTPRYLIKTRGQQVTLSCSPISGHRSVSWYQQTPGQGLQFLFEYFSETQRNKGNFPGRFSGRQFSNSRSEMNVSTLELGDSALYLCASSADRGGVTEAFFGQGTRLTVV.

The chain carries TRBV7-9 and TRBJ2-7; D might be TRBD2 (6 bases). Trimming removed 5 bases from V and 2 bases from J, with 16 bases in between. The CDR3 covers 15 residues. CDR1 and CDR2 from the germline V gene are SEHNR and FQNEAQ (reference sequence). The chain's CDR3 is CASSGQGGGTYEQYF. CDR3 DNA sequence: TGTGCCAGCAGCGGTCAGGGTGGGGGGACCTACGAGCAGTACTTC.

The chain employs TRBV14 and TRBJ2-1, with 7 bases that match TRBD2. J gave up 5 bases and V 3 bases, and 7 bases lay outside the gene matches. There are 15 residues in the CDR3. Germline values: CDR1 SGHDN, CDR2 FVKESK. CDR3 bases: TGTGCCAGCAGCCAGCGGGAGTATAAGAACAATGAGCAGTTCTTC. This gives the protein CASSQREYKNNEQFF.

A few counts support this clonotype. The V gene is TRBV5-1, the J gene TRBJ1-2; D uncertain. The CDR3 spans 14 residues. Between the trimmed V and J ends, which lost 0 bases and 4 bases, there was a span of 10 bases. CDR1 SGHRS and CDR2 YFSETQ come from the germline V gene. DNA for the CDR3: TGCGCCAGCAGCTTGGAAGAGGCAGTCTATGGCTACACCTTC. This sequence encodes CASSLEEAVYGYTF.

Written as DNA, the CDR3 is TGTGCCAGCAGGACACCGGGCACTGAAGCTTTCTTT. It yields the protein CASRTPGTEAFF. V gene TRBV6-5 combines with J gene TRBJ1-1; the D is unclear. Germline values: CDR1 MNHEY, CDR2 SVGAGI. The CDR3 length is 12 residues. V shed 6 bases and J shed 4 bases, with 9 bases lying between them.

This clonotype was picked up a small number of times. The rearrangement joins TRBV6-1 to TRBJ2-1; 9 bases align to TRBD1. Trimming cost V 5 bases and J 6 bases; bases outside gene matches: 5. The CDR3 loop spans 14 amino acids. The V gene's germline CDR1 is MNHNS and CDR2 SASEGT. The CDR3 nucleotides are TGTGCCAGCAGTCCCAGACAGGGGGGCAATGAGCAGTTCTTC. It is translated as CASSPRQGGNEQFF.

This clonotype has just a few counts. The chain joins TRBV9 to TRBJ2-1; D is perhaps TRBD2 (5 bases). Germline assignment: CDR1 SGDLS and CDR2 YYNGEE. The V end lost 3 bases, the J end lost 4 bases, and 17 bases lay between the germline ends. CDR3 length equals 16 residues. CDR3 sequence: CASSGKGLGLYNEQFF. CDR3 sequence (DNA): TGTGCCAGCAGCGGCAAAGGACTGGGCCTTTACAATGAGCAGTTCTTC.

The chain couples TRBV5-6 to TRBJ2-2; 9 bases are shared with TRBD2. The germline V gene encodes CDR1 SGHDT and CDR2 YYEEEE. There are 16 residues in the CDR3. Trimming cost V 5 bases and J 1 base; bases outside gene matches: 6. This CDR3 is CASRRLAAKNTGELFF. CDR3 bases: TGTGCCAGCAGACGACTAGCGGCTAAGAACACCGGGGAGCTGTTTTTT. The full variable domain, its missing parts supplied by reference TRBV5-6 and TRBJ2-2, is DAGVTQSPTHLIKTRGQQVTLRCSPKSGHDTVSWYQQALGQGPQFIFQYYEEEERQRGNFPDRFSGHQFPNYSSELNVNALLLGDSALYLCASRRLAAKNTGELFFGEGSRLTVL.

The V and J genes are TRBV18 and TRBJ2-4, with 9 bases aligning to TRBD1. Trimming removed 4 bases from V and 0 bases from J; junction bases left unmatched: 4. The CDR3 spans 16 residues. CDR1 and CDR2 (germline): KGHSH, LQKENI. This CDR3 reads CASSHSTGGAKNIQYF. In DNA form, the CDR3 reads TGTGCCAGCTCACACTCGACAGGGGGAGCCAAAAACATTCAGTACTTC.

The chain uses TRBV7-2 and TRBJ2-3; 9 bases match TRBD2. The CDR3 is 14 amino acids. The V gene's germline CDR1 is SGHTA and CDR2 FQGNSA. Trimming removed 6 bases from V and 4 bases from J; junction bases left unmatched: 5. The DNA for the CDR3 is TGTGCCAGCAGGAGGAGCGGGGGGTCAGATACGCAGTATTTT. Translating gives CASRRSGGSDTQYF.

This clonotype occurred a few times. The chain uses TRBV10-3 and TRBJ2-7, with D tentatively TRBD1 (6 bases). Trimming took off 0 bases at V and 5 bases at J, with 14 bases between the two ends. The CDR3 contains 15 residues. Germline CDR1 reads ENHRY; CDR2 reads SYGVKD. Here the CDR3 DNA reads TGTGCCATCAGTGAGTCGGTTAACAGGGTCCACGAGCAGTACTTC. Residues: CAISESVNRVHEQYF.

In this sample, this clonotype turned up a few times. This chain links TRBV5-1 with TRBJ2-1, with 10 nucleotides matching TRBD2. Trimming at V came to 4 bases and at J to 4 bases, leaving 8 bases not matched to a gene. Germline V gives CDR1 SGHRS, CDR2 YFSETQ. The CDR3 runs 16 residues. CDR3 coding DNA: TGCGCCAGCAGCGTTGGTACTAGCGGGAATTACAATGAGCAGTTCTTC. Translated, it gives CASSVGTSGNYNEQFF.

The table lists this clonotype with a few counts. J is TRBJ2-7 and V is TRBV27; 7 bases are shared with TRBD2. V was clipped by 3 bases and J by 0 bases; unmatched bases: 8. The CDR3 is 16 amino acids. Germline lookup yields CDR1 MNHEY and CDR2 SMNVEV (reference sequence). The CDR3 protein is CASSFRTRHVSYEQYV. In DNA form, the CDR3 reads TGTGCCAGCAGTTTTAGGACTAGACACGTCTCCTACGAGCAGTACGTC.

The V gene is TRBV7-2, the J gene TRBJ2-5; D is unresolved. The CDR3 has 13 residues. Trimming removed 4 bases at V and 2 bases at J, with 8 bases between. CDR1 is SGHTA and CDR2 is FQGNSA in the germline V gene. This CDR3 reads CASSSWRQETQYF. The CDR3, as DNA: TGTGCCAGCAGCTCATGGCGGCAAGAGACCCAGTACTTC.